These 14 T cell receptor beta chains share one sample of origin, sequenced in a study of T cells in tuberculosis (dated 2018 in TCRdb). In light of the paper, this sample's time point label describes: new active TB diagnosis, blood taken before or within 7 days of starting treatment. Receptor amplification or capture employed the immunoSEQ multiplex PCR assay. TCRdb mirrors the immuneACCESS table, restricted to in-frame sequences. Some clones are absent from its copies; in checked studies, under half trace to an unresolved V gene, and the reason for the others is unknown. Here the sample has 30,000 to 35,000 clones; 87% occur a single time. The ten largest clones capture about 5.3% of the sample. The sequencing here drew on PBMCs, taken at tuberculosis diagnosis. Receptor source: an adult with tuberculosis.

V and J are TRBV6-5 and TRBJ2-5; 8 nucleotides align to TRBD2. This CDR3 region has 14 residues. The V gene end was trimmed by 8 bases and the J gene end by 2 bases; junction bases not matched to a gene: 7. The V gene's germline CDR1 is MNHEY and CDR2 SVGAGI. DNA for the CDR3: TGTGCCAGCCATGGCGGGGGGAATCAAGAGACCCAGTACTTC. Encoded protein: CASHGGGNQETQYF.

The rearrangement uses TRBV10-3 and TRBJ1-5; no reliable D call. The germline V and J ends were trimmed by 11 bases and 9 bases, with 20 bases remaining between them. This CDR3 comprises 13 residues. Germline V lookup: CDR1 ENHRY, CDR2 SYGVKD. The CDR3 is CASAEGEIGPQHF. CDR3 DNA sequence: TGTGCCTCTGCCGAGGGTGAAATAGGGCCCCAGCATTTT.

The chain links TRBV5-6 to TRBJ2-3; D may be TRBD2 (6 bases). V shed 4 bases and J shed 1 base, with 10 bases lying between them. Germline CDR1 is SGHDT and CDR2 is YYEEEE. The CDR3 has 14 amino acids. CDR3 sequence reads: CASSAGYGTDTQYF. The CDR3 bases are TGTGCCAGCAGCGCGGGGTACGGCACAGATACGCAGTATTTT.

The rearrangement joins TRBV5-4 to TRBJ2-7; D may be TRBD2 (6 bases). CDR1 is SGHNT and CDR2 is YYREEE in the germline V gene (reference sequence). The CDR3 has 14 residues. V was shortened by 7 bases and J by 4 bases, with 18 bases between the two germline ends. The CDR3 here is CASAIWEASYEQYF. The DNA of the CDR3 is TGTGCCAGCGCGATATGGGAGGCTTCATACGAGCAGTACTTC.

The chain employs TRBV7-9 and TRBJ1-4; 7 bases line up with TRBD1. Trimming cost V 6 bases and J 8 bases; bases outside gene matches: 9. The CDR3 is 14 amino acids. Germline values: CDR1 SEHNR, CDR2 FQNEAQ (reference sequence). The CDR3 DNA follows: TGTGCCAGCAGGCCTAAGACAGGGACGGAAAAACTGTTTTTT. It is translated as CASRPKTGTEKLFF.

The chain has TRBV10-1 and TRBJ2-5; perhaps TRBD2 as D (6 bases). CDR3 length equals 14 residues. The V end lost 4 bases, the J end lost 4 bases, and 13 bases lay between the germline ends. Germline V CDR1 and CDR2: WNHNN, SYGVQD (reference sequence). CDR3 in DNA: TGCGCCAGCAGTGTTGGAGGAGGGCGAGAGACCCAGTACTTC. This translates into CASSVGGGRETQYF.

The CDR3 DNA is TGCGCCAGCAGTCCCAGGGGTCGGGATATGAACACTGAAGCTTTCTTT. Its protein is CASSPRGRDMNTEAFF. This chain joins TRBV10-1 and TRBJ1-1; tentatively, D is TRBD1 (6 bases). The CDR3 extends over 16 amino acids. CDR1 WNHNN and CDR2 SYGVQD come from the germline V gene (reference sequence). V lost 5 bases and J lost 0, with 16 bases in between.

The chain is built from TRBV6-1 and TRBJ1-2; TRBD1 agrees at 7 bases. J was trimmed by 1 base and V by 3 bases; bases with no gene match: 2. Germline V CDR1 and CDR2: MNHNS, SASEGT. The CDR3 is 14 amino acids. The CDR3 nucleotides are TGTGCCAGCAGTGACCACAGGGGTAACTATGGCTACACCTTC. Translating gives CASSDHRGNYGYTF.

This sequence joins TRBV19 and TRBJ2-2; D perhaps matches TRBD2 (5 bases). Trimming removed 0 bases at V and 4 bases at J, with 12 bases between. The CDR3 extends over 16 amino acids. Germline V lookup: CDR1 LNHDA, CDR2 SQIVND (reference sequence). CDR3 in DNA: TGTGCCAGTAGTATAGATCGAGGGAGTCTCACCGGGGAGCTGTTTTTT. Translated: CASSIDRGSLTGELFF. The full variable domain, completed using reference TRBV19 and TRBJ2-2, is DGGITQSPKYLFRKEGQNVTLSCEQNLNHDAMYWYRQDPGQGLRLIYYSQIVNDFQKGDIAEGYSVSREKKESFPLTVTSAQKNPTAFYLCASSIDRGSLTGELFFGEGSRLTVL.

Only one count was recorded for this clone. This chain joins TRBV6-5 and TRBJ2-1; possible D gene TRBD2, 5 bases. Trimming left V 2 bases short and J 2 bases short, with 7 bases between. The germline V gene has CDR1 MNHEY and CDR2 SVGAGI. This CDR3 contains 14 residues. CDR3 residues: CASSYRTPYNEQFF. CDR3 bases: TGTGCCAGCAGTTACAGGACTCCCTACAATGAGCAGTTCTTC.

This chain links TRBV28 with TRBJ1-1, with TRBD1 identical over 7 bases. V lost 4 bases and J lost 1; bases outside the gene matches: 9. This CDR3 is built from 16 residues. Germline V gene sequence: CDR1 MDHEN, CDR2 SYDVKM. CDR3 nucleotide sequence: TGTGCCAGCAGTTACCGACAGGGACGCGGGAACACTGAAGCTTTCTTT. This translates into CASSYRQGRGNTEAFF.

This clone was observed once. The chain recombines TRBV4-1 with TRBJ2-5; the match to TRBD2 covers 11 bases. This CDR3 contains 16 residues. Germline CDR1 is MGHRA and CDR2 is YSYEKL. The V segment lost 2 bases and the J segment 4 bases; nucleotides outside the gene matches: 6. Here the CDR3 DNA reads TGCGCCAGCAGCCAAAAACTAGCGGGAGAGGGAGAGACCCAGTACTTC. Protein sequence: CASSQKLAGEGETQYF.

CDR3 nucleotide sequence: TGTGCCAGCAGCGCTCCCGGGACAGGGGGCGGCACAGATACGCAGTATTTT. Residues: CASSAPGTGGGTDTQYF. The chain employs TRBV7-3 and TRBJ2-3; TRBD1 aligns across 12 bases. CDR3 size: 17 residues. Germline-derived CDR1 and CDR2 are SGHTA and FQGTGA. V lost 5 bases and J lost 1; bases outside the gene matches: 7.

V gene TRBV4-3 combines with J gene TRBJ2-6; tentative D call: TRBD2 (6 bases). This CDR3 comprises 12 residues. V was trimmed by 4 bases and J by 9 bases, leaving 7 bases between them. CDR1 LGHNA and CDR2 YSLEER come from the germline V gene. The CDR3 DNA is TGCGCCAGCAGCCTGGACTACAACGTCCTGACTTTC. Residues: CASSLDYNVLTF.